What follows is one T cell receptor beta chain and its context. Its antigen remains unidentified. Base qualities are not provided; no much larger clone lies one nucleotide away. This sample is part of a study of response to subunit inactivated influenza vaccine (dated by TCRdb to the late 2010s). Context from the whole study: Deep quantitative T cell receptor repertoire profiling was used in the study to track responses to a trivalent subunit inactivated influenza vaccine.

Receptor libraries were prepared by RT-PCR. Instrument used: Illumina HiSeq 2500. TCRdb applied fastp at Q25 and MiXCR to the public reads, then kept only in-frame beta chains. Records with the same CDR3 protein are collapsed into one entry carrying the most frequent genes and DNA. This sample is represented by around 250,000 distinct CDR3 sequences; roughly an eighth of them were singletons. Clones ranked in the top ten supply approximately 8.3% of the sample. The study at large found these results: The authors suggested that each seasonal influenza vaccination may recruit only a limited number of new T cells.

Including the terminal cysteine and phenylalanine, the CDR3 comprises 14 residues. The CDR3 DNA has 42 bases and is translated from base 1. The junction shows trimming of 0 bases on V and 4 bases on J, plus 10 bases between the germline ends. Based on the germline V gene (reference sequence), the CDR1 and CDR2 sequences are DFQATT and SNEGSKA. Source: non-naive T cells sorted from PBMCs, taken 14 to 15 days before vaccination. The cell subset or site label of this sample denotes: memory T cell fraction. Here the chain combines TRBV20-1 and TRBJ2-1, and possibly TRBD2, on 5 matching bases. The TCR comes from a man in his fifties or sixties who received an inactivated influenza vaccine. Donor details come from another sample of the same person, matched by shared clones. In nucleotide form, the sequence is TGCAGTGCTAGAGAAAGCGGTGTTTACAATGAGCAGTTCTTC. Its amino acids are CSARESGVYNEQFF.